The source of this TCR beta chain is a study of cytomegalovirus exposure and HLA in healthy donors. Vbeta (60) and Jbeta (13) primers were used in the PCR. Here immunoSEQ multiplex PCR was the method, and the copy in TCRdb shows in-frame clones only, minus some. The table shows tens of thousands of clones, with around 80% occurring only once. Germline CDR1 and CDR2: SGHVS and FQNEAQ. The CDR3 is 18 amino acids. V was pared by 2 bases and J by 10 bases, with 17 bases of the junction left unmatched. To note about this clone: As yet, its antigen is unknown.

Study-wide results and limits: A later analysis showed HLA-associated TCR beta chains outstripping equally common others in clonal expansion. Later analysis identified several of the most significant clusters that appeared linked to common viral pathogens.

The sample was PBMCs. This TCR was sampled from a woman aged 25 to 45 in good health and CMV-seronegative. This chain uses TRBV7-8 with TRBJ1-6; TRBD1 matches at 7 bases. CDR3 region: CASSLYPSTDRLLSPLHF. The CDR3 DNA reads TGTGCCAGCAGCTTATACCCCTCCACGGACAGGCTACTATCACCCCTCCACTTT.